A single sample gave rise to the 24 T cell receptor beta chains below, sequenced in a study of T cell responses to AZD1222 COVID-19 vaccine. Profiling relied on immunoSEQ multiplex PCR, and the TCRdb table lists in-frame clones only, not all of them. The data show 80,000 to 100,000 clones, 65% to 90% seen once. Sample: peripheral blood, taken on day 0 of AZD1222 vaccination. The origin of the receptors is an adult in good health.

The chain couples TRBV13 to TRBJ2-7, with D perhaps being TRBD1 or TRBD2 (6 bases each). The V end lost 5 bases, the J end lost 6 bases, and 20 bases lay between the germline ends. Germline V lookup: CDR1 PRHDT, CDR2 FYEKMQ (reference sequence). This CDR3 region has 15 residues. The CDR3 DNA follows: TGTGCCAGCAGCCCCGAGGGGGGCGGTCGGTTCGAGCAGTACTTC. It yields the protein CASSPEGGGRFEQYF.

The rearrangement links TRBV16 to TRBJ1-2, with 7 bases matching TRBD1. Losses at the gene ends were 5 bases for V and 6 bases for J; bases not matched to a gene: 9. CDR1 is KGHSY and CDR2 is FQNENV in the germline V gene. The CDR3 runs to 14 residues. The CDR3 region has the DNA TGTGCCAGCAGCGAGCTCGGGACAGCAAATGGCTACACCTTC. Its translation: CASSELGTANGYTF.

J is TRBJ2-2 and V is TRBV7-2; D not resolved. The CDR3 loop spans 14 amino acids. Germline V gene sequence: CDR1 SGHTA, CDR2 FQGNSA. The V and J ends lost 1 base and 3 bases respectively, with 6 bases between them. The CDR3 region has the DNA TGTGCCAGCAGCTTAGGCAGCTACACCGGGGAGCTGTTTTTT. It encodes CASSLGSYTGELFF.

The chain recombines TRBV19 with TRBJ1-3, with TRBD1 matching over 9 bases. J lost 0 bases, V lost 4 bases, and 10 bases had no gene match. CDR1 is LNHDA, CDR2 SQIVND, per germline (reference sequence). The CDR3 is 18 residues long. Written as DNA, the CDR3 is TGTGCCAGTAGTAGGCGGACAGGGGACTTGAGCTCTGGAAACACCATATATTTT. Its protein product is CASSRRTGDLSSGNTIYF.

This clone was seen only a few times. This chain links TRBV6-5 with TRBJ2-2; a possible D gene is TRBD2 (6 bases). The CDR3 totals 13 residues. The ends were cut back, 2 bases at V and 6 bases at J, with 7 bases in the middle. In germline, CDR1 is MNHEY, CDR2 SVGAGI. CDR3 DNA sequence: TGTGCCAGCAGTTACCGGAGGGCCGGGGAGCTGTTTTTT. The encoded protein is CASSYRRAGELFF.

This rearrangement joins TRBV11-2 to TRBJ1-2, with D unresolved. The germline V gene encodes CDR1 SGHAT and CDR2 FQNNGV. V lost 2 bases to trimming and J lost 6 bases, with 4 bases between them. The CDR3 is made up of 11 amino acids. CDR3 in DNA: TGTGCCAGCAGCTTATATGATGGCTACACCTTC. Translating it yields CASSLYDGYTF. Based on the CDR3 plus reference TRBV11-2 and TRBJ1-2, the full variable domain is EAGVAQSPRYKIIEKRQSVAFWCNPISGHATLYWYQQILGQGPKLLIQFQNNGVVDDSQLPKDRFSAERLKGVDSTLKIQPAKLEDSAVYLCASSLYDGYTFGSGTRLTVV.

This chain links TRBV5-4 with TRBJ2-7; 8 nucleotides match TRBD1. Germline V gives CDR1 SGHNT, CDR2 YYREEE (reference sequence). The CDR3 consists of 13 residues. Germline trimming cut 6 bases from V and 0 bases from J; bases unmatched to any gene: 2. The CDR3 protein is CASKTGDSYEQYF. The CDR3 DNA is TGTGCCAGCAAGACAGGGGACTCCTACGAGCAGTACTTC.

The gene calls are TRBV27 and TRBJ1-1; D uncertain. This CDR3 comprises 14 residues. Germline V gives CDR1 MNHEY, CDR2 SMNVEV (reference sequence). V lost 5 bases, J lost 6 bases, and 16 bases lay in between. The CDR3 region has the DNA TGTGCCAGCAGTCACGGGCCAGGCAGTGCTGAAGCTTTCTTT. Amino acid sequence: CASSHGPGSAEAFF.

The chain has TRBV6-1 and TRBJ2-5; TRBD2 matches 8 bases. CDR3 size: 15 residues. The junction had 8 bases not matched to a gene; V was cut back by 3 bases and J by 5 bases. Germline lookup yields CDR1 MNHNS and CDR2 SASEGT. As DNA, the CDR3 is TGTGCCAGCAGTGACCTCCGGGGGGGCGCGGAGACCCAGTACTTC. Its protein product is CASSDLRGGAETQYF.

The chain carries TRBV27 and TRBJ2-7; 7 bases map to TRBD1. Germline assignment: CDR1 MNHEY and CDR2 SMNVEV (reference sequence). J gave up 5 bases and V 11 bases, and 15 bases lay outside the gene matches. The CDR3 spans 14 residues. In DNA form, the CDR3 reads TGTGCCGCCAGCAGTTTGACAGGGAATAACGAGCAGTACTTC. It codes for CAASSLTGNNEQYF.

This clone turned up a few times. This chain links TRBV2 with TRBJ2-7; D gene unclear. V was cut by 4 bases and J by 3 bases, with 7 bases left in between. CDR1 and CDR2 from the germline V gene are SNHLY and FYNNEI. CDR3 length: 12 amino acids. CDR3 coding DNA: TGTGCCAGCAGTGGGGCTGGCTACGAGCAGTACTTC. As protein: CASSGAGYEQYF.

The chain is built from TRBV2 and TRBJ2-3, with 8 bases identical to TRBD2. CDR3 length: 18 residues. Germline assignment: CDR1 SNHLY and CDR2 FYNNEI. V trimming: 6 bases; J trimming: 2 bases; junction bases outside the gene matches: 16. The CDR3 is CASSGSNQAGATTDTQYF. CDR3 DNA sequence: TGTGCCAGCAGCGGTAGCAACCAAGCGGGGGCAACCACAGATACGCAGTATTTT.

The V and J genes are TRBV18 and TRBJ1-2; unclear D gene. The CDR3 is made up of 13 amino acids. Trimming took off 6 bases at V and 8 bases at J, with 16 bases between the two ends. Germline CDR1 KGHSH, CDR2 LQKENI. This chain's CDR3 is CASSLLGFPGYTF. The CDR3 DNA follows: TGTGCCAGCTCTCTCCTTGGGTTCCCGGGCTACACCTTC.

The sample holds a few counts of this clone. The chain uses TRBV7-9 and TRBJ1-1; D remains unclear. CDR1 is SEHNR and CDR2 is FQNEAQ in the germline V gene (reference sequence). V gave up 6 bases and J gave up 1 base, with 9 bases separating them. The CDR3 has 13 residues. The CDR3 sequence: CASRSRQNTEAFF. CDR3 coding DNA: TGTGCCAGCAGATCTAGACAGAACACTGAAGCTTTCTTT.

V is TRBV5-4 and J is TRBJ2-1; the match to TRBD2 covers 8 bases. With 3 bases clipped from V and 0 bases from J, the junction kept 2 bases outside the gene matches. Germline values: CDR1 SGHNT, CDR2 YYREEE (reference sequence). The CDR3 runs to 15 residues. CDR3 nucleotides: TGTGCCAGCAGCTCCGGGGGGGCCTCCTACAATGAGCAGTTCTTC. Protein product: CASSSGGASYNEQFF.

Of note for this clone: At the DNA level, this CDR3 is encoded by other sequences in the same sample as well. This chain links TRBV19 with TRBJ1-2; D ambiguous. CDR1 is LNHDA, CDR2 SQIVND, per germline (reference sequence). This CDR3 is 12 amino acids long. Trimming shortened V by 3 bases and J by 5 bases, and 7 bases separated the two germline ends. The CDR3 spells CASSITDYGYTF. As DNA, the CDR3 is TGTGCCAGTAGTATCACAGATTATGGCTACACCTTC.

V and J are TRBV11-2 and TRBJ1-5; D unclear. The V gene lost 0 bases and the J gene lost 6 bases, with 6 bases spanning the gap. Germline V gene data show CDR1 as SGHAT and CDR2 as FQNNGV. This CDR3 contains 13 residues. The CDR3 region has the DNA TGTGCCAGCAGCTTAGATGGGTCTCAGCCCCAGCATTTT. It codes for CASSLDGSQPQHF.

The chain joins TRBV4-2 to TRBJ2-1; 11 nucleotides match TRBD2. Germline V lookup: CDR1 LGHNA, CDR2 YNFKEQ. Trimming cost V 0 bases and J 3 bases; bases outside gene matches: 10. The CDR3 extends over 19 amino acids. CDR3 nucleotide sequence: TGTGCCAGCAGCCAAGATCTGGTAGCGGGGGGGCCCTTCTACAATGAGCAGTTCTTC. Protein product: CASSQDLVAGGPFYNEQFF.

V usage is TRBV19 and J usage is TRBJ2-1; 11 bases match TRBD2. With V trimmed by 3 bases and J by 15 bases, 7 bases remained unmatched. Germline V gene data show CDR1 as LNHDA and CDR2 as SQIVND (reference sequence). The CDR3 spans 13 residues. CDR3: CASSISGGAVGFF. In nucleotides, the CDR3 is TGTGCCAGTAGTATTAGCGGGGGGGCCGTTGGGTTCTTC.

The V gene is TRBV9, the J gene TRBJ1-2; the D gene is possibly TRBD1 (5 bases). Germline values: CDR1 SGDLS, CDR2 YYNGEE. Trimming shortened V by 0 bases and J by 6 bases, and 21 bases separated the two germline ends. The CDR3 spans 17 residues. This chain's CDR3 is CASSVDPPGVIKDGYTF. CDR3 sequence (DNA): TGTGCCAGCAGCGTAGATCCCCCGGGGGTAATCAAGGATGGCTACACCTTC.

This chain links TRBV19 with TRBJ2-2; TRBD1 matches at 7 bases. V lost 5 bases, J lost 1 base, and 7 bases stayed unmatched. Per the germline V gene, CDR1 is LNHDA and CDR2 is SQIVND (reference sequence). The CDR3 runs 16 residues. Here the CDR3 DNA reads TGTGCCAGTAGTCCCCGGGCAGGGGGGAACACCGGGGAGCTGTTTTTT. Translation gives CASSPRAGGNTGELFF.

The chain employs TRBV15 and TRBJ2-5; no reliable D call. The germline gives CDR1 LNHNV, CDR2 YYDKDF (reference sequence). V was pared by 6 bases and J by 3 bases, with 14 bases between. The length of the CDR3 is 14 residues. CDR3 region: CATSPLRDKETQYF. CDR3 nucleotide sequence: TGTGCCACCAGTCCTCTTAGGGATAAAGAGACCCAGTACTTC.

This chain joins TRBV21-1 and TRBJ2-2; the D call of TRBD1 is as the table states it, not checked on the DNA. TRBV21-1 constitutes a pseudogene. The CDR3 extends over 17 amino acids. CDR3 coding DNA: TGTGCCAGCAGCAAAGGGGCAGGGGAGATGAACACCGGGGAGCTGTTTTTT. This translates into CASSKGAGEMNTGELFF.

The chain recombines TRBV7-2 with TRBJ2-2; maybe TRBD2 (6 bases). V lost 4 bases and J lost 4, with 13 bases in between. Germline V CDR1 and CDR2: SGHTA, FQGNSA. The CDR3 length is 15 residues. The CDR3 DNA follows: TGTGCCAGCAGCTCCCGGGACTTCTCCACCGGGGAGCTGTTTTTT. It translates to CASSSRDFSTGELFF. Combining the CDR3 with reference TRBV7-2 and TRBJ2-2 gives the whole variable domain GAGVSQSPSNKVTEKGKDVELRCDPISGHTALYWYRQSLGQGLEFLIYFQGNSAPDKSGLPSDRFSAERTGGSVSTLTIQRTQQEDSAVYLCASSSRDFSTGELFFGEGSRLTVL.